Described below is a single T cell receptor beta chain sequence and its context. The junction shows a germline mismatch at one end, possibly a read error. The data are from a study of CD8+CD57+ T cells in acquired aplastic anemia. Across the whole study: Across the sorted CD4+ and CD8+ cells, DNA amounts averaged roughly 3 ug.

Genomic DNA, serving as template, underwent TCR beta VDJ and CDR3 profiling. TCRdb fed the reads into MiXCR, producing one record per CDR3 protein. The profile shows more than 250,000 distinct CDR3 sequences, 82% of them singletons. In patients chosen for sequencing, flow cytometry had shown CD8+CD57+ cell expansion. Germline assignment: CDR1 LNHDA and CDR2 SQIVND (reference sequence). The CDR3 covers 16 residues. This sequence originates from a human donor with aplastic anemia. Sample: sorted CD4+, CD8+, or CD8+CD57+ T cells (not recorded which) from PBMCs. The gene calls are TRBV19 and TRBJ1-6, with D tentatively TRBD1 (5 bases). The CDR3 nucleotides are TGTGCCAGTAGTTTGGGGACTGGCGGGAATACAGATCCGCTGTATTTT. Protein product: CASSLGTGGNTDPLYF. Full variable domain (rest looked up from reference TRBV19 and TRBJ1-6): DGGITQSPKYLFRKEGQNVTLSCEQNLNHDAMYWYRQDPGQGLRLIYYSQIVNDFQKGDIAEGYSVSREKKESFPLTVTSAQKNPTAFYLCASSLGTGGNTDPLYFGNGTRLTVT.